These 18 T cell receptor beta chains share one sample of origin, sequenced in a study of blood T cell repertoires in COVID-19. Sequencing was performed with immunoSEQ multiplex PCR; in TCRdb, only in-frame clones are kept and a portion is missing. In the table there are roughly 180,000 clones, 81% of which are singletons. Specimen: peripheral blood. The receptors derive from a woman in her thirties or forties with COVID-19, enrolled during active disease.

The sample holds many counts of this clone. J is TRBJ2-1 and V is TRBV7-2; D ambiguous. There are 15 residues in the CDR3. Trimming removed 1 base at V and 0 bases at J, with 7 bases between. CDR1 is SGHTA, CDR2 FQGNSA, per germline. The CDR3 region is CASSLVESSYNEQFF. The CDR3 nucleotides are TGTGCCAGCAGCTTAGTGGAGAGCTCCTACAATGAGCAGTTCTTC.

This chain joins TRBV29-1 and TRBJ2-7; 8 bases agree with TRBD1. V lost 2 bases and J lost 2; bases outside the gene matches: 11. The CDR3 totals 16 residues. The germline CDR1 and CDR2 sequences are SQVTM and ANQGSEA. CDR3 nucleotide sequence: TGCAGCGTTGAATTGGGAGGCAGGGGGCTCACCTACGAGCAGTACTTC. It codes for CSVELGGRGLTYEQYF.

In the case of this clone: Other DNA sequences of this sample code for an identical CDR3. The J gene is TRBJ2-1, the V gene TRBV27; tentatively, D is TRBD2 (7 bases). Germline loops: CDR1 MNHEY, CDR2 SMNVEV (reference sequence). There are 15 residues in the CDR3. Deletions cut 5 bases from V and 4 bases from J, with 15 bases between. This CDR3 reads CASSLAGAGYNEQFF. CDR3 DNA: TGTGCCAGCAGTCTTGCGGGGGCAGGGTACAATGAGCAGTTCTTC.

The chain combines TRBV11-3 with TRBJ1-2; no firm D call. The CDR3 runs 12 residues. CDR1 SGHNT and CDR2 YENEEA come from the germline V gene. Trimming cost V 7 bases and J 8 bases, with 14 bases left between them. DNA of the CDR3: TGTGCCAGCACCAAAGACAAACCCGGCTACACCTTC. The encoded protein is CASTKDKPGYTF.

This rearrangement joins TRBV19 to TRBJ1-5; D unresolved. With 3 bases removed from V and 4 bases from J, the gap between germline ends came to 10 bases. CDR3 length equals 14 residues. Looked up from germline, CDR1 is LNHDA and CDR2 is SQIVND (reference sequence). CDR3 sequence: CASSMSGRNQPQHF. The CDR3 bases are TGTGCCAGTAGTATGTCGGGGAGAAATCAGCCCCAGCATTTT.

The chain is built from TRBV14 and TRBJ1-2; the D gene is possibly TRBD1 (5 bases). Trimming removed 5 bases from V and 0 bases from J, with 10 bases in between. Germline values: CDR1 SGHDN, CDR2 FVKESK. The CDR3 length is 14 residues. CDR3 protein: CASSTGTSNYGYTF. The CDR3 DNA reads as TGTGCCAGCAGCACCGGGACTTCTAACTATGGCTACACCTTC.

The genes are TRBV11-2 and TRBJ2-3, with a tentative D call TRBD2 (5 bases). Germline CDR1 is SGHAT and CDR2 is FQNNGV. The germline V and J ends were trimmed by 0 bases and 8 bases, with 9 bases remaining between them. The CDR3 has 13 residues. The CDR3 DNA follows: TGTGCCAGCAGCTTAGAGGACTTCGGTACGCAGTATTTT. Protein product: CASSLEDFGTQYF.

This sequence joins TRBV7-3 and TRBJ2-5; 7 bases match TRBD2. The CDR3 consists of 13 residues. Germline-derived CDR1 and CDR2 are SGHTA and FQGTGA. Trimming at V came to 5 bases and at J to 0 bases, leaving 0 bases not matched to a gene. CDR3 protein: CASSRGDQETQYF. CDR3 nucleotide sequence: TGTGCCAGCAGCCGGGGGGACCAAGAGACCCAGTACTTC.

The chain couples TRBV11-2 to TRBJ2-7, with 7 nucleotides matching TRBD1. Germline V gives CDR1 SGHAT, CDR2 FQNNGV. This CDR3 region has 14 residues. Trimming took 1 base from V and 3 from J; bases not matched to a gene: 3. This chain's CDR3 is CASSLGNRGYEQYV. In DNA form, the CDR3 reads TGTGCCAGCAGCTTAGGGAACAGGGGCTACGAGCAGTACGTC.

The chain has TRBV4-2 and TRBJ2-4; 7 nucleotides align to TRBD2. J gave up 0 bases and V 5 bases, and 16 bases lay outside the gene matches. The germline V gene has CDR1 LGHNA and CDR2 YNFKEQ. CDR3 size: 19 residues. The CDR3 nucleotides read TGTGCCAGCAGCTTGAACGCCGGGACTAACAGACGAGCCAAAAACATTCAGTACTTC. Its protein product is CASSLNAGTNRRAKNIQYF.

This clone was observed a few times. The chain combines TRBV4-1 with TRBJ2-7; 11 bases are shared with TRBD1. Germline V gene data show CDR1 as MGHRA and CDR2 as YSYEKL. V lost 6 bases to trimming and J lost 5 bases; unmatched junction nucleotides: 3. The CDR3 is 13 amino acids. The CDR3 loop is CASSRDRGNEQYF. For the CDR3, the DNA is TGCGCCAGCAGTCGGGACAGGGGGAACGAGCAGTACTTC.

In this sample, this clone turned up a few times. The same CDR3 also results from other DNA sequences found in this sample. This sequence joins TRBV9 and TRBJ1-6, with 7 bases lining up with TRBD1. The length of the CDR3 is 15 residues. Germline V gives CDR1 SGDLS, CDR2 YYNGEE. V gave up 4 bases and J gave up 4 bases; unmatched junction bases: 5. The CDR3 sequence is CASSTGDGYNSPLHF. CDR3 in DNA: TGTGCCAGCAGCACAGGGGACGGATATAATTCACCCCTCCACTTT.

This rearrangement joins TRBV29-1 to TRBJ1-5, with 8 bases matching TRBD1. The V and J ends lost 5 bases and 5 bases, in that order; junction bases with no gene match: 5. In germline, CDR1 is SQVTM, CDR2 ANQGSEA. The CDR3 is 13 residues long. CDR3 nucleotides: TGCAGCGTTCGGACAGGGTCGGATCAGCCCCAGCATTTT. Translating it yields CSVRTGSDQPQHF.

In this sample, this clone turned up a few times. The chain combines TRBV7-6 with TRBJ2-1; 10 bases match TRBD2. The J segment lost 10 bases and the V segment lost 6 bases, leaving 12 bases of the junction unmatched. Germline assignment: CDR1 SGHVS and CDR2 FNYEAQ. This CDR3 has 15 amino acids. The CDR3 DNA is TGTGCCAGCAGAAGGGAAGCGGGGGGGCTTCGGGAGCAGTTCTTC. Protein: CASRREAGGLREQFF.

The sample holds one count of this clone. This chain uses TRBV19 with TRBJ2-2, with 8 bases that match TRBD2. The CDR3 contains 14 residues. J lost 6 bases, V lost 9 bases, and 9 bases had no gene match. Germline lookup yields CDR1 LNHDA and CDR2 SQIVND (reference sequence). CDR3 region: CASAQTSAPGELFF. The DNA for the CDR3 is TGTGCCAGCGCCCAGACTAGCGCCCCCGGGGAGCTGTTTTTT.

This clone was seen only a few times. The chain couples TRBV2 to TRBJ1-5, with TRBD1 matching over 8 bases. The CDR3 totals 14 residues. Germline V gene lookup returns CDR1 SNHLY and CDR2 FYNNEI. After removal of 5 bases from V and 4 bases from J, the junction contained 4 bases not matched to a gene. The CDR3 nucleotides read TGTGCCAGCAGTTCAGACAGGGGTAATCAGCCCCAGCATTTT. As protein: CASSSDRGNQPQHF.

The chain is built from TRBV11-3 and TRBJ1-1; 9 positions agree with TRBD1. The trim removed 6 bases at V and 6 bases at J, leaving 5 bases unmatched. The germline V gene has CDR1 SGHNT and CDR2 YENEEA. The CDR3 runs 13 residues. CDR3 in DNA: TGTGCCAGCAGTTCACAGGGGGCATCTGAAGCTTTCTTT. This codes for CASSSQGASEAFF.

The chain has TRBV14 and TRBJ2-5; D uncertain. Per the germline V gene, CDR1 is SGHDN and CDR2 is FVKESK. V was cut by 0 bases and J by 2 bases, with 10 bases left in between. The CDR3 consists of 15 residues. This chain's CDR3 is CASSQDARPQETQYF. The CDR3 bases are TGTGCCAGCAGCCAAGATGCTAGACCACAAGAGACCCAGTACTTC.